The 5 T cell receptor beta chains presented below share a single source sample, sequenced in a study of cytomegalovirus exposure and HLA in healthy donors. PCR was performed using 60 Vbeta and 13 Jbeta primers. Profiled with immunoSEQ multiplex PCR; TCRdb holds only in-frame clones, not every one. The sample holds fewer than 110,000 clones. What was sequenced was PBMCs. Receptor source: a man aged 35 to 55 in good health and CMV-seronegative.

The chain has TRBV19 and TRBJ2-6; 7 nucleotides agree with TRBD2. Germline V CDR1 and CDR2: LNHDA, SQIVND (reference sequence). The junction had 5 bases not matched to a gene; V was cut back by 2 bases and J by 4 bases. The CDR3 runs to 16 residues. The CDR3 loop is CASSISGGSGANVLTF. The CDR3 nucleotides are TGTGCCAGTAGTATATCCGGGGGGTCCGGGGCCAACGTCCTGACTTTC.

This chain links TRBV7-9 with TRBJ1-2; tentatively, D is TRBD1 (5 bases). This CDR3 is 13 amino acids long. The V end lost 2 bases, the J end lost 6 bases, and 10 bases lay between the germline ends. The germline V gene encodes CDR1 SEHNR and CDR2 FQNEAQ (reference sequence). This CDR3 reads CASSLQGGDGYTF. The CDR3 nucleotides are TGTGCCAGCAGCTTACAGGGTGGCGATGGCTACACCTTC.

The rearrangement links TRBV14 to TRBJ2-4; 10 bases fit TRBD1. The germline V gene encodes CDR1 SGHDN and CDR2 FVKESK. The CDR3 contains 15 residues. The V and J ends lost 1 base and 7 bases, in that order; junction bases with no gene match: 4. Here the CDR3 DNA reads TGTGCCAGCAGCCAAGTAGCGGGACAGGGGAACATTCAGTACTTC. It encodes CASSQVAGQGNIQYF.

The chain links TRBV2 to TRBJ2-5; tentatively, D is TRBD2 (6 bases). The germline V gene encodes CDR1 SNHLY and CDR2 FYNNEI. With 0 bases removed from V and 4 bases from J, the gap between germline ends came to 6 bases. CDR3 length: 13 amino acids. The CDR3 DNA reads TGTGCCAGCAGTGAAGCGGGGGGAGAGACCCAGTACTTC. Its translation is CASSEAGGETQYF.

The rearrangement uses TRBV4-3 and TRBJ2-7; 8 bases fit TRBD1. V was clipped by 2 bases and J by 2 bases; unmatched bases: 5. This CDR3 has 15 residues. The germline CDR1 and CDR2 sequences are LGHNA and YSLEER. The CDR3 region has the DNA TGCGCCAGCAGCCAAAGGACAGGGTACACCTACGAGCAGTACTTC. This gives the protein CASSQRTGYTYEQYF.